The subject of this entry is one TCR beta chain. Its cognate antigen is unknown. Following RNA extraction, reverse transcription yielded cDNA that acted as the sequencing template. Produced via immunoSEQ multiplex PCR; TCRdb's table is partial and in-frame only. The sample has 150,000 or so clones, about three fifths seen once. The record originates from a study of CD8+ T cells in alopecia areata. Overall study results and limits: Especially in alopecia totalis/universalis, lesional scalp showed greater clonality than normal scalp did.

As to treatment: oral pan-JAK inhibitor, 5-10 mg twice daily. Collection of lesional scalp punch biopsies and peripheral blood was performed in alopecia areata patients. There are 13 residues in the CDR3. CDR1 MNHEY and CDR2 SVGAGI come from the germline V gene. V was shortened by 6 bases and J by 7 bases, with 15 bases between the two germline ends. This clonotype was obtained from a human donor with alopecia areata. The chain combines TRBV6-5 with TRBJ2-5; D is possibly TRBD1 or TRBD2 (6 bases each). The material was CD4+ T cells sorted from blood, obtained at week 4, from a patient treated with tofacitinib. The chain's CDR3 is CASSSPGAGTQYF. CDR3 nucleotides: TGTGCCAGCAGCTCGCCGGGGGCAGGGACCCAGTACTTC.